This TCR beta chain emerged from a study of T cells in Graves' hyperthyroidism and ophthalmopathy. Ophthalmopathy in the patients scored at least 3 on Clinical Activity Score and at least 4 on NOSPECS grade, lasting under 3 months. TCR beta CDR3 region amplification was performed from RNA transcripts. When the TCR CDR3 underwent first-round RT-PCR, the HTBI primer set was used. MiXCR, run by TCRdb on the multiplex PCR reads, gives a single entry per CDR3 protein. The top ten hold 47% of the sample, which has approximately 530,000 distinct CDR3 sequences, just under 20% seen once. CDR1 and CDR2 (germline): SEHNR, FQNEAQ (reference sequence). The germline V and J ends were trimmed by 5 bases and 6 bases, with 11 bases remaining between them. The CDR3 loop spans 12 amino acids. About this clonotype: Its antigen is still unknown.

Overall study findings and caveats: Most thyroid clonotypes expanded above 0.001 were also detected in blood.

The sample taken for sequencing was blood. The source is a man aged 35-49 years with Graves' ophthalmopathy. The J gene is TRBJ2-7, the V gene TRBV7-9, with D uncertain. As DNA, the CDR3 is TGTGCCAGCAGCCGATCGGACGGCGAGCAGTACTTC. Amino acids: CASSRSDGEQYF.